These 19 T cell receptor beta chains came from one sample sequenced in a study of blood T cell repertoires in COVID-19. Some clones are missing from TCRdb's copy, which holds only in-frame ones; the method was immunoSEQ multiplex PCR. The sample has tens of thousands of clones; more than 80% are singletons. Sequenced sample: peripheral blood. These receptors came from a human donor in a cohort sampled during active COVID-19.

The rearrangement uses TRBV3-1 (or the pseudogene TRBV3-2) and TRBJ2-3, with TRBD2 as a possible D gene (6 bases). V lost 4 bases to trimming and J lost 5 bases, with 10 bases between them. Germline V gives CDR1 LGHDT, CDR2 YNNKEL (reference sequence). CDR3 length equals 13 residues. CDR3 region: CASSRRGEDTQYF. CDR3 DNA: TGTGCCAGCAGCCGGCGGGGTGAAGATACGCAGTATTTT.

The gene calls are TRBV7-2 and TRBJ1-2, with 8 bases fitting TRBD1. The CDR3 has 16 residues. Germline loops: CDR1 SGHTA, CDR2 FQGNSA. Unmatched junction bases numbered 7, after V lost 0 bases and J lost 4 bases. The CDR3 protein is CASSLAAQGALYGYTF. The CDR3 nucleotides read TGTGCCAGCAGCTTAGCGGCGCAGGGGGCTCTCTATGGCTACACCTTC.

The chain recombines TRBV12-5 with TRBJ2-1, with 8 nucleotides matching TRBD2. Germline V gene sequence: CDR1 LGHNT, CDR2 FRNRAP. CDR3 length: 18 residues. V was clipped by 1 base and J by 6 bases; unmatched bases: 14. In nucleotides, the CDR3 is TGTGCTAGTGGTTTGGACTACTCTTCGGGGGGGGTCCGCAATGAGCAGTTCTTC. Amino acid sequence: CASGLDYSSGGVRNEQFF.

The V and J genes are TRBV19 and TRBJ1-2, with 7 bases matching TRBD1. Germline values: CDR1 LNHDA, CDR2 SQIVND (reference sequence). This CDR3 has 12 amino acids. V gave up 6 bases and J gave up 4 bases; unmatched junction bases: 2. The DNA for the CDR3 is TGTGCCAGTAGAGCAGGGGGCTATGGCTACACCTTC. Protein sequence: CASRAGGYGYTF.

V is TRBV28 and J is TRBJ2-3; D possibly corresponds to TRBD1 (5 bases). This CDR3 contains 15 residues. Germline CDR1 reads MDHEN; CDR2 reads SYDVKM. The V end was cut by 4 bases, the J end by 2 bases, with 13 bases between. The DNA for the CDR3 is TGTGCCAGCAGTTCAGGGTTTAGGGACACAGATACGCAGTATTTT. It specifies CASSSGFRDTDTQYF.

V is TRBV27 and J is TRBJ2-3; possibly TRBD2 for D (7 bases). CDR3 length: 14 residues. The germline V gene has CDR1 MNHEY and CDR2 SMNVEV (reference sequence). V was cut by 7 bases and J by 4 bases, with 15 bases left in between. The CDR3 is CASTNWGGADTQYF. CDR3 nucleotide sequence: TGTGCCAGCACCAATTGGGGGGGCGCAGATACGCAGTATTTT.

CDR3 in amino acids: CATRTGGNSPLHF. The CDR3 DNA reads TGTGCCACCCGAACAGGGGGCAATTCACCCCTCCACTTT. The chain couples TRBV10-3 to TRBJ1-6; 9 bases line up with TRBD1. Germline V gene sequence: CDR1 ENHRY, CDR2 SYGVKD. Germline trimming cut 10 bases from V and 7 bases from J; bases unmatched to any gene: 5. The CDR3 extends over 13 amino acids.

This clone was detected only a few times. CDR3: CASRDSAGTYGYTF. CDR3 in DNA: TGTGCCAGCAGGGATTCGGCGGGGACCTATGGCTACACCTTC. The chain couples TRBV14 to TRBJ1-2, with a weak D call TRBD1 (5 bases). The CDR3 loop spans 14 amino acids. Trimming pared 6 bases from V and 4 bases from J, leaving 15 bases between. Germline-derived CDR1 and CDR2 are SGHDN and FVKESK.

This clone was seen only once. The V and J genes are TRBV6-5 and TRBJ2-5; 8 bases align to TRBD1. Per germline, CDR1 MNHEY and CDR2 SVGAGI. CDR3 length: 14 amino acids. V lost 3 bases, J lost 5 bases, and 5 bases stayed unmatched. CDR3 bases: TGTGCCAGCAGTTATGGACAGGGAAGGGAGACCCAGTACTTC. Translating gives CASSYGQGRETQYF.

The chain couples TRBV3-1 (or the pseudogene TRBV3-2) to TRBJ2-1, with a possible D match to TRBD1 (6 bases). Germline V gives CDR1 LGHDT, CDR2 YNNKEL (reference sequence). V was shortened by 3 bases and J by 4 bases, with 10 bases between the two germline ends. The CDR3 covers 14 residues. The CDR3 DNA sequence: TGTGCCAGCAGCCATGGGCAGGGGTACAATGAGCAGTTCTTC. As protein: CASSHGQGYNEQFF.

This rearrangement joins TRBV6-1 to TRBJ2-2; D uncertain. Per germline, CDR1 MNHNS and CDR2 SASEGT. V gave up 3 bases and J gave up 1 base, with 6 bases separating them. There are 14 residues in the CDR3. CDR3 sequence reads: CASSDQLNTGELFF. CDR3 DNA sequence: TGTGCCAGCAGTGATCAACTGAACACCGGGGAGCTGTTTTTT.

The chain links TRBV7-8 to TRBJ2-6, with unresolved D. The V gene lost 3 bases and the J gene lost 4 bases, with 4 bases spanning the gap. Germline-derived CDR1 and CDR2 are SGHVS and FQNEAQ. The CDR3 contains 13 residues. The CDR3 protein is CASSFSGANVLTF. The CDR3, as DNA: TGTGCCAGCAGCTTCTCGGGGGCCAACGTCCTGACTTTC.

The CDR3 is CASSFNIGGDTDTQYF. For the CDR3, the DNA is TGTGCCAGCAGTTTTAATATAGGGGGGGACACAGATACGCAGTATTTT. J is TRBJ2-3 and V is TRBV28; D possibly corresponds to TRBD2 (7 bases). CDR1 MDHEN and CDR2 SYDVKM come from the germline V gene. This CDR3 has 16 amino acids. Trimming stripped 3 bases from V and 2 bases from J, with 15 bases between.

This sequence joins TRBV21-1 and TRBJ1-4; the DNA was not compared with TRBD1, the D call given in the table. TRBV21-1 is a known pseudogene. There are 14 residues in the CDR3. As DNA, the CDR3 is TGTGCCAGCAGGAGGGGGCAGGCCGATGAAAAACTGTTTTTT. Protein product: CASRRGQADEKLFF.

The chain is built from TRBV28 and TRBJ1-5; 9 bases align to TRBD1. Germline V gene sequence: CDR1 MDHEN, CDR2 SYDVKM. CDR3 size: 15 residues. Trimming removed 2 bases from V and 3 bases from J; junction bases left unmatched: 2. CDR3 DNA sequence: TGTGCCAGCAGTTTAGGACAGGGGAACAATCAGCCCCAGCATTTT. This translates into CASSLGQGNNQPQHF.

The chain recombines TRBV5-4 with TRBJ1-5; no firm D call. From germline, CDR1 is SGHNT and CDR2 YYREEE (reference sequence). This CDR3 is built from 17 residues. Trimming cost V 0 bases and J 1 base, with 14 bases left between them. The CDR3 here is CASSLGPPGGSNQPQHF. For the CDR3, the DNA is TGTGCCAGCAGCTTGGGCCCGCCGGGAGGCAGCAATCAGCCCCAGCATTTT.

This chain links TRBV5-4 with TRBJ2-1; possible D gene TRBD2, 6 bases. Trimming took off 4 bases at V and 0 bases at J, with 11 bases between the two ends. The germline gives CDR1 SGHNT, CDR2 YYREEE (reference sequence). There are 15 residues in the CDR3. CDR3 coding DNA: TGTGCCAGCAGCGGGGACTGGAGCTCCTACAATGAGCAGTTCTTC. The encoded protein is CASSGDWSSYNEQFF.

This sequence joins TRBV3-1 (or the pseudogene TRBV3-2) and TRBJ2-7, with D perhaps TRBD2 (6 bases). Germline V gene lookup returns CDR1 LGHDT and CDR2 YNNKEL (reference sequence). The CDR3 runs to 12 residues. V dropped 2 bases and J dropped 5 bases, with 7 bases sitting between them. CDR3 protein: CASSQTSNEQYF. The CDR3 DNA is TGTGCCAGCAGCCAAACTAGCAACGAGCAGTACTTC.

The chain combines TRBV9 with TRBJ1-1, with D tentatively TRBD1 (5 bases). Germline V lookup: CDR1 SGDLS, CDR2 YYNGEE. This CDR3 region has 14 residues. Deletions cut 0 bases from V and 4 bases from J, with 10 bases between. The DNA of the CDR3 is TGTGCCAGCAGCGTAGGGGGGAGGGTCACTGAAGCTTTCTTT. Protein: CASSVGGRVTEAFF.